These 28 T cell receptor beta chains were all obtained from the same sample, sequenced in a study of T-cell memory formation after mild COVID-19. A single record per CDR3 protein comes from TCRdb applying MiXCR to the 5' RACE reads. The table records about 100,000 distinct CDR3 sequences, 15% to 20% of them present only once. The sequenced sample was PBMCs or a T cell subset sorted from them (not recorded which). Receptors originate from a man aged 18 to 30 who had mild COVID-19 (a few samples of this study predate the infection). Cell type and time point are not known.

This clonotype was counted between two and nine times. CDR3 coding DNA: TGTGCCATCAGCCCAGCGGTCGCCTACAATGAGCAGTTCTTC. This gives the protein CAISPAVAYNEQFF. J is TRBJ2-1 and V is TRBV10-3; D might be TRBD2 (5 bases). This CDR3 region has 14 residues. Germline V gene sequence: CDR1 ENHRY, CDR2 SYGVKD. The ends were cut back, 6 bases at V and 2 bases at J, with 11 bases in the middle.

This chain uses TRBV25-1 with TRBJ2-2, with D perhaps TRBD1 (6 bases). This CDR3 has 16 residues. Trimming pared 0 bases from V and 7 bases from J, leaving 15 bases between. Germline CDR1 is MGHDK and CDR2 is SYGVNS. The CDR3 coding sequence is TGTGCCAGCAGTGAATACCCCGGCAGGGGTTTCGGGGAGCTGTTTTTT. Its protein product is CASSEYPGRGFGELFF.

The CDR3 DNA reads as TGTGCCAGCTCCCCTCTGAAGGAGAGCACTGAAGCTTTCTTT. Translating it yields CASSPLKESTEAFF. The chain couples TRBV2 to TRBJ1-1, with D unclear. V was pared by 8 bases and J by 4 bases, with 17 bases between. CDR3 size: 14 residues. Germline CDR1 reads SNHLY; CDR2 reads FYNNEI.

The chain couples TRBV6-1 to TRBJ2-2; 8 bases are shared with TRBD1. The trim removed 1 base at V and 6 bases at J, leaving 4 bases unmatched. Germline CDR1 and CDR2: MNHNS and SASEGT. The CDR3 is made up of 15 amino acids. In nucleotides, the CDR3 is TGTGCCAGCAGTGAAGGGACAGGGACTCCCGGGGAGCTGTTTTTT. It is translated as CASSEGTGTPGELFF.

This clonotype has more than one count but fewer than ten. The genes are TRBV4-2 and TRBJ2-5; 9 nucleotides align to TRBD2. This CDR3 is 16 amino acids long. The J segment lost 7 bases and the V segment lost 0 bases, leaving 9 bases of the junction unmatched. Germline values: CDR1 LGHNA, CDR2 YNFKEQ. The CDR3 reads CASSQEWRGGLGTQYF. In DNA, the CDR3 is TGTGCCAGCAGCCAAGAATGGCGGGGGGGCCTAGGGACCCAGTACTTC.

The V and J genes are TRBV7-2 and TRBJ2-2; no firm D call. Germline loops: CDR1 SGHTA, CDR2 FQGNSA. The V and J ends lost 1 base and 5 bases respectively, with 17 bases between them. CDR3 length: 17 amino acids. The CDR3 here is CASSLVSAIGETGELFF. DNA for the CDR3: TGTGCCAGCAGCTTAGTCTCAGCGATCGGAGAAACCGGGGAGCTGTTTTTT. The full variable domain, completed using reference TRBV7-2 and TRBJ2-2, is GAGVSQSPSNKVTEKGKDVELRCDPISGHTALYWYRQSLGQGLEFLIYFQGNSAPDKSGLPSDRFSAERTGGSVSTLTIQRTQQEDSAVYLCASSLVSAIGETGELFFGEGSRLTVL.

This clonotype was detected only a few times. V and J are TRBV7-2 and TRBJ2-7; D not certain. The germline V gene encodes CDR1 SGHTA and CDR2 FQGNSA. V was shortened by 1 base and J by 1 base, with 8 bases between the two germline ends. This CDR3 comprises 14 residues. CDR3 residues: CASSLEQRSYEQYF. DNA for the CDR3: TGTGCCAGCAGCTTAGAACAGAGATCCTACGAGCAGTACTTC.

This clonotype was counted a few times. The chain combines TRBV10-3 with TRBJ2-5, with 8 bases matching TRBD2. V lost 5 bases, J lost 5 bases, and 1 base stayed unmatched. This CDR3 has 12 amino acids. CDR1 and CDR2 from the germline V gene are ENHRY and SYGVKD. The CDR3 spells CAISSSGETQYF. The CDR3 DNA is TGTGCCATCAGTTCTAGCGGGGAGACCCAGTACTTC.

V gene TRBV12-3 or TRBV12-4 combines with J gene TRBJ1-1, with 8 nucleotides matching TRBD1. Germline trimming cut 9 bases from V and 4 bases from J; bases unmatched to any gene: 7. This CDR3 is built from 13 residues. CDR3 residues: CASMTTGGTEAFF. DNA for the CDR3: TGTGCCAGTATGACTACAGGGGGCACTGAAGCTTTCTTT.

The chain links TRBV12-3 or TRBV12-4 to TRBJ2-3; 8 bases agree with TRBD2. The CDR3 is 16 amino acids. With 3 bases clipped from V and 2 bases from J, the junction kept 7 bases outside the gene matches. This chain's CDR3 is CASSLWGGRLTDTQYF. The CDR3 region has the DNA TGTGCCAGCAGTTTGTGGGGCGGGAGGCTCACAGATACGCAGTATTTT.

CDR3 DNA sequence: TGTGCCAGCAGCACGGCCTTAGTCCAAGAGACCCAGTACTTC. Translation: CASSTALVQETQYF. The rearrangement links TRBV7-2 to TRBJ2-5, with D unclear. The CDR3 covers 14 residues. Trimming left V 5 bases short and J 1 base short, with 11 bases between. The germline CDR1 and CDR2 sequences are SGHTA and FQGNSA.

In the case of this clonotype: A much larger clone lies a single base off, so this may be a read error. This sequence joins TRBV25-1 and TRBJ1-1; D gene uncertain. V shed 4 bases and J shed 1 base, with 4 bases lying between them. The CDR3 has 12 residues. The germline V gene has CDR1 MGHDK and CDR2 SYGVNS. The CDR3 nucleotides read TGTGCCAGCAGTGGGCCGAACACTGAAGCTTTCTTT. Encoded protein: CASSGPNTEAFF.

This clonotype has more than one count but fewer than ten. The CDR3 sequence: CSATRGISYEQYV. The CDR3 DNA reads as TGCAGTGCTACTAGGGGCATTTCCTACGAGCAGTACGTC. The chain joins TRBV20-1 to TRBJ2-7, with D perhaps TRBD1 (5 bases). Germline V gene data show CDR1 as DFQATT and CDR2 as SNEGSKA (reference sequence). V was trimmed by 4 bases and J by 1 base, leaving 11 bases between them. This CDR3 is 13 amino acids long.

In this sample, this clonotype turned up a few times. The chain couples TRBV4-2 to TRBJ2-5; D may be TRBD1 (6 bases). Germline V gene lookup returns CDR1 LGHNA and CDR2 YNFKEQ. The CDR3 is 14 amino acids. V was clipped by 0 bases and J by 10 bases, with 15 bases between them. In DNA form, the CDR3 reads TGTGCCAGCAGCCAAGATGGCCCCAAAGGGGGCCAGTACTTC. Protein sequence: CASSQDGPKGGQYF.

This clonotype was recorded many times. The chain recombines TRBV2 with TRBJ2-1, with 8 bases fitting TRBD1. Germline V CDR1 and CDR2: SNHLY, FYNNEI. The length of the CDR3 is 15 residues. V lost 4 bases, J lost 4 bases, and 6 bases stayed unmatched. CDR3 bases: TGTGCCAGCAGTGTGGACAGGGCGCTTTACAATGAGCAGTTCTTC. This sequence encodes CASSVDRALYNEQFF.

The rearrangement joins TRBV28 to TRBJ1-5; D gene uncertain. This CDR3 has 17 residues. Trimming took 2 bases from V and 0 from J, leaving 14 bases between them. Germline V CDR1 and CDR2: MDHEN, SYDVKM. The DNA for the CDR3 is TGTGCCAGCAGTTTAGGGTACCTCGGGTATAGCAATCAGCCCCAGCATTTT. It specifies CASSLGYLGYSNQPQHF.

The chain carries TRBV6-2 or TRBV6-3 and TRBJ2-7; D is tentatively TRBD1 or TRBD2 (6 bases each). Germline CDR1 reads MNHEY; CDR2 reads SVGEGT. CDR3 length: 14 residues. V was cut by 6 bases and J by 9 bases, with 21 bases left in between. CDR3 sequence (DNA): TGTGCCAGCAGACCCGAAGGGGGGCCCGTCGGGCAGTACGTC. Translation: CASRPEGGPVGQYV.

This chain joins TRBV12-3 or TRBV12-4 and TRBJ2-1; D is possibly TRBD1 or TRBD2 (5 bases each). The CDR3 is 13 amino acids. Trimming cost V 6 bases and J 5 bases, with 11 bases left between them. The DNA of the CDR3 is TGTGCCAGCAGAATCGGGGCGGACAATGAGCAGTTCTTC. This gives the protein CASRIGADNEQFF.

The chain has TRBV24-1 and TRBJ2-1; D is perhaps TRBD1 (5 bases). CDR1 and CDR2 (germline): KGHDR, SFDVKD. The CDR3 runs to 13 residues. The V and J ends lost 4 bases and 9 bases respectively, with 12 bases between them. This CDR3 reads CATSEAGPSEQFF. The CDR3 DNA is TGTGCCACCAGTGAGGCAGGGCCAAGTGAGCAGTTCTTC.

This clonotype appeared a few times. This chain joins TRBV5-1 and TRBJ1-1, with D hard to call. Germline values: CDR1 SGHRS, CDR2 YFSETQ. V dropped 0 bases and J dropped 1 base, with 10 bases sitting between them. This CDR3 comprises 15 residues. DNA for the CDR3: TGCGCCAGCAGCTTGGGCGACTTAAAGAACACTGAAGCTTTCTTT. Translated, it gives CASSLGDLKNTEAFF.

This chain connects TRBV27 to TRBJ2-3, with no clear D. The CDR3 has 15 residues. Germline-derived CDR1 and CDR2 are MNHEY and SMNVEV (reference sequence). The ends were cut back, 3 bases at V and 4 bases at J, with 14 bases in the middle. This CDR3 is CASSFAAIMSDTQYF. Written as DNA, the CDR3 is TGTGCCAGCAGTTTTGCAGCAATAATGTCAGATACGCAGTATTTT.

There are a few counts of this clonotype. CDR3 nucleotide sequence: TGCGCCAGCAGCCAAGAACCCCCGGAAAACTATGTTACGCAGTATTTT. Protein product: CASSQEPPENYVTQYF. The chain employs TRBV4-3 and TRBJ2-3; no clear D gene. This CDR3 comprises 16 residues. Germline V gene data show CDR1 as LGHNA and CDR2 as YSLEER. V was cut by 0 bases and J by 8 bases, with 18 bases left in between.

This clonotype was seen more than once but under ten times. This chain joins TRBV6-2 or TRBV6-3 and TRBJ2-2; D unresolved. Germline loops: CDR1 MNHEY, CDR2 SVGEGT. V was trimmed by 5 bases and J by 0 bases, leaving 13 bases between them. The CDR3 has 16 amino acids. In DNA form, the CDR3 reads TGTGCCAGCAGTGCCTTTTGGGCAGCGAACACCGGGGAGCTGTTTTTT. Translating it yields CASSAFWAANTGELFF.

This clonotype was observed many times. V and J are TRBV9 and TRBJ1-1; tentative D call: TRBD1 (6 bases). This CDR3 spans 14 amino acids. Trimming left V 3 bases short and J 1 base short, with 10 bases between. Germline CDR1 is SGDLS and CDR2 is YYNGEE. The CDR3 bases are TGTGCCAGCAGCGATGGAGGGGGGAACACTGAAGCTTTCTTT. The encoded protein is CASSDGGGNTEAFF.

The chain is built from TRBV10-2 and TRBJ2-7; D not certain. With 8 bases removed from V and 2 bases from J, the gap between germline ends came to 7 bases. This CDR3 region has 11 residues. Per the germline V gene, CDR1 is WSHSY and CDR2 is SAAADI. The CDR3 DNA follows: TGCGCCAGCGGGTCCCCCTACGAGCAGTACTTC. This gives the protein CASGSPYEQYF.

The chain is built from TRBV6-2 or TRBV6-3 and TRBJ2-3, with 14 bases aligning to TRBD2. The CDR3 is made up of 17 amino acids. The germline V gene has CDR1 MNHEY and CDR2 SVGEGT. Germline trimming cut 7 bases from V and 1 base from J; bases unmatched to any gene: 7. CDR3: CASNRLAGGPGTDTQYF. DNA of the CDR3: TGTGCCAGCAACCGACTAGCGGGGGGGCCCGGCACAGATACGCAGTATTTT.

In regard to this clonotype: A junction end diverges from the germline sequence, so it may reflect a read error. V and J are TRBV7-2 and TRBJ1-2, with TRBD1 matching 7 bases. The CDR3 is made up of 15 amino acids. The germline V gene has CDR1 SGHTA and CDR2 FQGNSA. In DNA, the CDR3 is TGTGCCAGCAGCTTCCCGGACAGGCGGTCCTATAGCTACACCTTC. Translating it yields CASSFPDRRSYSYTF.

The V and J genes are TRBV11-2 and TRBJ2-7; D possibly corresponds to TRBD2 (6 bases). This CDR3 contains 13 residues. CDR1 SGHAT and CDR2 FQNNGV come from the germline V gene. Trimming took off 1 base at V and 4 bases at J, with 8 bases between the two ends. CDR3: CASSLGLEYEQYV. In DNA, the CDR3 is TGTGCCAGCAGCTTAGGACTAGAGTACGAGCAGTACGTC.